This T cell receptor beta chain was observed in a study of patients and donors after allogeneic stem cell transplantation. CDR3 size: 14 residues. Germline CDR1 reads SGHRS; CDR2 reads YFSETQ. The ends were cut back, 4 bases at V and 4 bases at J, with 14 bases in the middle. MiXCR was run by TCRdb on the RT-PCR reads, yielding one entry per CDR3 protein. The table shows approximately 150,000 distinct CDR3 sequences, with about 30% occurring only once. The sample holds a few counts of this clonotype. The sequence was collected from a human donor who was either an allogeneic HSCT recipient or a stem cell or donor lymphocyte infusion donor (not recorded which). It is not recorded whose cells these are; they may come from a transplant donor. V gene TRBV5-1 combines with J gene TRBJ1-1; tentative D call: TRBD1 (5 bases). Source material: blood, either unsorted or a sorted T cell fraction (not recorded which). The CDR3 DNA follows: TGCGCCAGCAGCCCCCCCCAGGGACCCACTGAAGCTTTCTTT. This translates into CASSPPQGPTEAFF.